This TCR beta chain was captured in a study of resident and recirculating memory T cells in vitiligo listed by TCRdb under 2018. Turning to the overall study: The study took epidermis from shave biopsies of two lesional and two nonlesional sites, plus PBMCs, from each of a few stable vitiligo patients for TCR beta sequencing. Samples were homogenized without cell sorting just before genomic DNA extraction with the Qiagen DNeasy Blood & Tissue Kit. Human TCR beta sequencing was used to test whether specific clones in lesional vitiligo skin differed from clones in nonlesional skin and blood. The investigation overall reported the following: No single dominant TCR clone was found, and clonality differed from one vitiligo lesion to another. Even within a single patient, overlap and correlation analysis found no significant repertoire overlap between any biopsies apart from each lesion compared with itself. TCR sequences were not shared across biopsy sites or across patients, which suggests that different T cell clones infiltrate different lesions, a pattern described as private specificity. Working out how much the T cell clones identified in the vitiligo lesions and the human Trm versus Tcm pools each contribute will require future mechanistic studies.

The immunoSEQ hsTCRB kit was used to amplify TCR beta chains from genomic DNA. Sequencing of TCR beta libraries was performed on an Illumina MiSeq instrument by the immunoSEQ service. The paper's processing steps were these. Repertoire data were analyzed using the immunoSEQ Analyzer. The table comes from immuneACCESS by way of TCRdb, which keeps in-frame sequences with V and J called. Part of the clones is missing from these tables; in studies checked, under half for an unresolved V gene and the rest for unknown reasons. V, J and clone size are those of that table, while D and trimming were read from the DNA. A total of 72,000 or so clones appear in this sample, 90% to 95% of them only once. Jointly, the top ten make up roughly 5.1% of the sample. On this clone: No antigen is known for it. Per-nucleotide qualities are absent, and no much larger clonotype sits a single base away.

Including the terminal cysteine and phenylalanine, the CDR3 comprises 16 residues. The kept DNA is CDR3 alone, 48 bases in frame from the first base. The germline V end is reduced by 2 bases and the J end by 0 bases; junction bases left unmatched: 6. CDR1 is given as MGHRA and CDR2 as YSYEKL, both from the germline V gene. Vitiligo was considered stable when no change in lesions had been observed over the previous 6 months. To qualify as stable, patients additionally needed to show no confetti depigmentation, which is a clinical sign of active vitiligo. Any patient who had received treatment in the previous three months was excluded. Ficoll density gradient centrifugation was used to isolate PBMCs from heparinized blood, after which the PBMCs were flash-frozen.

The sequencing sample was made of blood. The V gene is TRBV4-1 and the J gene is TRBJ2-7, and TRBD2 matches 8 of the central bases. This sequence originates from a male donor with vitiligo. CDR3 protein: CASSQTTAGGSYEQYF. The DNA sequence reads TGCGCCAGCAGCCAAACTACGGCGGGAGGCTCCTACGAGCAGTACTTC.